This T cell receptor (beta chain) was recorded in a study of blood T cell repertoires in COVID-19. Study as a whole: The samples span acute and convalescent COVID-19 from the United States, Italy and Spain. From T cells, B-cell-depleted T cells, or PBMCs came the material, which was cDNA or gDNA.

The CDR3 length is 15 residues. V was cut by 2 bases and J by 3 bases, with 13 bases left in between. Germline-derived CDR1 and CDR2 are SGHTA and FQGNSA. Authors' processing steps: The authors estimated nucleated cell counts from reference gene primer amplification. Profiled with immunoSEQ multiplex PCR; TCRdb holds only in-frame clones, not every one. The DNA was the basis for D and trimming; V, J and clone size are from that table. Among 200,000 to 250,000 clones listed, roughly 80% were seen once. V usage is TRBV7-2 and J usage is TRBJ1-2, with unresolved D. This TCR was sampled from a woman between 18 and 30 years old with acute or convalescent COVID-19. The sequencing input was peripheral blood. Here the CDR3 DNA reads TGTGCCAGCAGCTTATCCTATCGACGGGACTATGGCTACACCTTC. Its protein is CASSLSYRRDYGYTF. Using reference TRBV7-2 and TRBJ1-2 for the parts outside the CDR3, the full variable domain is GAGVSQSPSNKVTEKGKDVELRCDPISGHTALYWYRQSLGQGLEFLIYFQGNSAPDKSGLPSDRFSAERTGGSVSTLTIQRTQQEDSAVYLCASSLSYRRDYGYTFGSGTRLTVV.